This T cell receptor (beta chain) was profiled in a study of blood T cells in healthy people across ages. For the second PCR, which ran for about 7 to 12 cycles, a sample-barcoded 5' primer and a J-beta primer mix were used. No fewer than 3 million CDR3-containing paired-end reads came from each sample. TCRdb recomputed calls from the 5' RACE reads with MiXCR, one row per CDR3 protein. The table shows about 290,000 distinct CDR3 sequences, with roughly 26% occurring only once. Germline V gene data show CDR1 as MDHEN and CDR2 as SYDVKM. There are 13 residues in the CDR3. V was clipped by 1 base and J by 8 bases, with 9 bases between them. Turning to this clonotype: What it recognizes is unknown.

Study observations and caveats: Observed TCR beta diversity per million T cells went down as age went up. This fall followed a roughly linear course with age. Expanded clonotype shifts may have been confounded, as the donors had an unknown CMV status.

The TCR originated in a woman aged 70-85 years in good health. The chain links TRBV28 to TRBJ2-4, with D unresolved. The sequencing sample was made of blood. The CDR3 DNA sequence: TGTGCCAGCAGTTTATTAGGACGGTACATTCAGTACTTC. As protein: CASSLLGRYIQYF.